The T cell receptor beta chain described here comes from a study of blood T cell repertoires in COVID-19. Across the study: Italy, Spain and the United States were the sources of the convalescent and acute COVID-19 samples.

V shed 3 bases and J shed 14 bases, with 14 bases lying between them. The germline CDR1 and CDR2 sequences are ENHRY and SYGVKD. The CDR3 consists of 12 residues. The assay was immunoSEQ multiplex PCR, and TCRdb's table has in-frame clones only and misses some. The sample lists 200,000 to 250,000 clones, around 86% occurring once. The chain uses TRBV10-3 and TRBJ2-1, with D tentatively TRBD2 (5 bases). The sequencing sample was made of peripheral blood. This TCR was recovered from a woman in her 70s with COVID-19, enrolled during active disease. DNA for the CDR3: TGTGCCATCAGTGAAAGCTCAGAGAGGGAGTTCTTC. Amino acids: CAISESSEREFF.